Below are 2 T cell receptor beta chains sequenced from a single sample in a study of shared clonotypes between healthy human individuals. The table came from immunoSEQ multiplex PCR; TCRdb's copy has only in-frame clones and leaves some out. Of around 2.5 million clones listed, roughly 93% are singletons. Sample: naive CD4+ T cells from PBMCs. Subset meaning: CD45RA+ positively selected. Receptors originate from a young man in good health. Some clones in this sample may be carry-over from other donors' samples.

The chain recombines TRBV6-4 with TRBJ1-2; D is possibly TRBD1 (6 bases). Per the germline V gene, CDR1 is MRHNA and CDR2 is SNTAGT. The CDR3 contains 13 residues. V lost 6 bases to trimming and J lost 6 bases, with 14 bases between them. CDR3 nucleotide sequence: TGTGCCAGCAGAAAAACAGGGAGGAATGGCTACACCTTC. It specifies CASRKTGRNGYTF.

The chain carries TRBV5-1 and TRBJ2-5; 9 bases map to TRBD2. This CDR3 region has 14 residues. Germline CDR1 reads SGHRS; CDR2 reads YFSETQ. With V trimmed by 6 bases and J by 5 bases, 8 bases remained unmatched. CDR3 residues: CASTREGLGETQYF. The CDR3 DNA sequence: TGCGCCAGCACGCGGGAGGGCCTCGGGGAGACCCAGTACTTC. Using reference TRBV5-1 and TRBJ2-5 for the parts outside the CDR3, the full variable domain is KAGVTQTPRYLIKTRGQQVTLSCSPISGHRSVSWYQQTPGQGLQFLFEYFSETQRNKGNFPGRFSGRQFSNSRSEMNVSTLELGDSALYLCASTREGLGETQYFGPGTRLLVL.